This TCR beta chain emerged from a study of T cells in Graves' hyperthyroidism and ophthalmopathy. Overall study results and limits: Ophthalmopathy onset followed model prediction by a median roughly 6 months.

Stable Graves' hyperthyroidism denoted no ophthalmopathy progression over 18 months. Regions amplified from RNA transcripts were the TCR beta CDR3 regions. The HTBI primer set was used in a first-round RT-PCR of the TCR CDR3. TCRdb analysed the multiplex PCR reads with MiXCR anew, one entry per CDR3 protein. Seen here are around 500,000 distinct CDR3 sequences, approximately 15% observed once, and the top ten hold 15% to 20%. Ten or more counts support this clonotype. Its antigen is unidentified. What was sequenced was blood. The origin of this receptor is a woman between 18 and 30 years old with Graves' hyperthyroidism.

The CDR3 here is CSARLAGGGNTGELFF. The CDR3 DNA follows: TGCAGTGCTAGATTGGCGGGAGGCGGGAACACCGGGGAGCTGTTTTTT. The chain is built from TRBV20-1 and TRBJ2-2; 8 nucleotides match TRBD2. The germline gives CDR1 DFQATT, CDR2 SNEGSKA (reference sequence). J was trimmed by 1 base and V by 2 bases; bases with no gene match: 6. This CDR3 comprises 16 residues.